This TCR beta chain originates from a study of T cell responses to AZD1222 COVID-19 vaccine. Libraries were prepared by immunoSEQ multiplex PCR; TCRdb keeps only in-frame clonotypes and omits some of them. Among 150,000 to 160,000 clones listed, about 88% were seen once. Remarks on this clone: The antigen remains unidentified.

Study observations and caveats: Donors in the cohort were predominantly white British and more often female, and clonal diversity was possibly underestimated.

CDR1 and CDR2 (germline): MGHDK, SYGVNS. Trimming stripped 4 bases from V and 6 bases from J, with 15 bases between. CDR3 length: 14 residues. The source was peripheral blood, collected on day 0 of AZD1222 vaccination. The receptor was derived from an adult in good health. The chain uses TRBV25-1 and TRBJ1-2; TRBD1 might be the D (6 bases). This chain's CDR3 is CASSGGGLANGYTF. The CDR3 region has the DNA TGTGCCAGCAGTGGTGGGGGGCTCGCGAATGGCTACACCTTC.